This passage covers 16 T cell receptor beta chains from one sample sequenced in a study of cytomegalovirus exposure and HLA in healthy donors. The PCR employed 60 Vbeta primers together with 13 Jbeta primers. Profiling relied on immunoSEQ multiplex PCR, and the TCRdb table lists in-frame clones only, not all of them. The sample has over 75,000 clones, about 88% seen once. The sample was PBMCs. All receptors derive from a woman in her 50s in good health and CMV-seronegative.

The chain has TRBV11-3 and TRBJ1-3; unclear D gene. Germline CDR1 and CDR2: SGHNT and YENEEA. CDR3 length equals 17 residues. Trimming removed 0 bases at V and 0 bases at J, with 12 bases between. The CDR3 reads CASSLESVSGSGNTIYF. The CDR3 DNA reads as TGTGCCAGCAGCTTAGAATCTGTTTCGGGCTCTGGAAACACCATATATTTT.

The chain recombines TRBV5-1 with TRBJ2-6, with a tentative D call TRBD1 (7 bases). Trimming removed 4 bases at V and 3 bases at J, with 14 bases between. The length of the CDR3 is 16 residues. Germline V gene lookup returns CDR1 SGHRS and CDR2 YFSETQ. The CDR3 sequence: CASSPGTAGGANVLTF. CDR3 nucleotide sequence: TGCGCCAGCAGCCCAGGGACAGCGGGTGGGGCCAACGTCCTGACTTTC.

As DNA, the CDR3 is TGTGCCAGCAGCCTTGACAGGGGGAATAATCAGCCCCAGCATTTT. Amino acids: CASSLDRGNNQPQHF. The chain combines TRBV7-2 with TRBJ1-5, with 9 nucleotides matching TRBD1. The CDR3 length is 15 residues. Germline V gene sequence: CDR1 SGHTA, CDR2 FQGNSA. Unmatched junction bases numbered 6, after V lost 5 bases and J lost 4 bases.

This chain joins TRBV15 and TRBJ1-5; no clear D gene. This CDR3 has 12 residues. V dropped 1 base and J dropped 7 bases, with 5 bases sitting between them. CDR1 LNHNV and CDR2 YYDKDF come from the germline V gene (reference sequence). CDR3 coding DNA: TGTGCCACCAGCAGAGGAGGGCAGCCCCAGCATTTT. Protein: CATSRGGQPQHF.

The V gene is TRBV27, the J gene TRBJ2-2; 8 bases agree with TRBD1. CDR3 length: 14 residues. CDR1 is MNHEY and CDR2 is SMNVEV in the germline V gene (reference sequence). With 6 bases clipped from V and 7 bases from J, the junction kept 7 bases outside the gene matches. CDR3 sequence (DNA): TGTGCCAGCAGATACCAGGGGGCGGGCGGGGAGCTGTTTTTT. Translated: CASRYQGAGGELFF.

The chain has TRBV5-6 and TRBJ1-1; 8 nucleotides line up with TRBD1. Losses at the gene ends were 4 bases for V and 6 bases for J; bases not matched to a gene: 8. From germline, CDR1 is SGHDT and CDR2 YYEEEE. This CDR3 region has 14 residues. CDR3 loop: CASSPGQDLPEAFF. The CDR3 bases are TGTGCCAGCAGCCCGGGACAGGATCTACCTGAAGCTTTCTTT.

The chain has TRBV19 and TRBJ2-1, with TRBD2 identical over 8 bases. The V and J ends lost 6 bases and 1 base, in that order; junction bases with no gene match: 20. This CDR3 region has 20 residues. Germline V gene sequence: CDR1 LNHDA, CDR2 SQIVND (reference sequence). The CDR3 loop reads CASSPSRSGSLWGSYNEQFF. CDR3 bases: TGTGCCAGTAGCCCCTCCCGAAGCGGGAGTTTATGGGGGTCCTACAATGAGCAGTTCTTC.

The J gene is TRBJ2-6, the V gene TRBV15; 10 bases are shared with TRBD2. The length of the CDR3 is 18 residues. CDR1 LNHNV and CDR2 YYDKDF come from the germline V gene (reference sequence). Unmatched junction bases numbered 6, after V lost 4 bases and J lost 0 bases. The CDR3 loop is CATSTPQRGGSGANVLTF. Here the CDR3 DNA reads TGTGCCACCAGCACTCCACAGCGGGGGGGCTCTGGGGCCAACGTCCTGACTTTC.

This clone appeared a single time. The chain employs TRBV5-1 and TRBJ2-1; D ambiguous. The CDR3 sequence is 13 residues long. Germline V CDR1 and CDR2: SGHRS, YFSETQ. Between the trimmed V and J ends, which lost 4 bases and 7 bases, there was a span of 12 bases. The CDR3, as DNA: TGCGCCAGCAGCCCTCAAATACTTAATGAGCAGTTCTTC. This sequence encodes CASSPQILNEQFF.

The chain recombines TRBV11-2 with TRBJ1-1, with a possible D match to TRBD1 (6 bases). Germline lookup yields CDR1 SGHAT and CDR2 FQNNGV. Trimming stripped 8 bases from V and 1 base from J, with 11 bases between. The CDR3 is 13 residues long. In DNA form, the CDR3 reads TGTGCCAGCGCCCAACAGGGGAACACTGAAGCTTTCTTT. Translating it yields CASAQQGNTEAFF.

CDR3 residues: CASSLPRAVEKLFF. The CDR3 DNA sequence: TGTGCCAGCAGTTTACCCAGGGCGGTTGAAAAACTGTTTTTT. The V and J genes are TRBV28 and TRBJ1-4; D perhaps matches TRBD1 (5 bases). With 2 bases removed from V and 7 bases from J, the gap between germline ends came to 11 bases. Germline values: CDR1 MDHEN, CDR2 SYDVKM. CDR3 size: 14 residues. Full variable domain (outside the CDR3, taken from reference TRBV28 and TRBJ1-4): DVKVTQSSRYLVKRTGEKVFLECVQDMDHENMFWYRQDPGLGLRLIYFSYDVKMKEKGDIPEGYSVSREKKERFSLILESASTNQTSMYLCASSLPRAVEKLFFGSGTQLSVL.

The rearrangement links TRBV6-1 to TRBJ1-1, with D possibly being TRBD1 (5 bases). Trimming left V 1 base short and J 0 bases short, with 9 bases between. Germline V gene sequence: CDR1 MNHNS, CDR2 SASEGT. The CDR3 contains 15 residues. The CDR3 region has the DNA TGTGCCAGCAGTGAAGTGGACACAGTGAACACTGAAGCTTTCTTT. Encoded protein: CASSEVDTVNTEAFF.

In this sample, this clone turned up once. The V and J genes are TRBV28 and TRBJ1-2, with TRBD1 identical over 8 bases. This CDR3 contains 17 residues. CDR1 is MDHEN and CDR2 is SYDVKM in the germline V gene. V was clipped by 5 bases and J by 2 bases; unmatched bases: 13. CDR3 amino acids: CASSRTYPGQANYGYTF. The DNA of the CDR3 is TGTGCCAGCAGTCGAACGTACCCGGGACAGGCGAACTATGGCTACACCTTC.

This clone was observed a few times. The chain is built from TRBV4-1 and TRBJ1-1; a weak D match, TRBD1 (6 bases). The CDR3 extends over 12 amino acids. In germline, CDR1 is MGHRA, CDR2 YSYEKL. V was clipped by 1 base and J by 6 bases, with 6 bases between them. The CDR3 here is CASSQGQAEAFF. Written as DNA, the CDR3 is TGCGCCAGCAGCCAAGGACAGGCTGAAGCTTTCTTT.

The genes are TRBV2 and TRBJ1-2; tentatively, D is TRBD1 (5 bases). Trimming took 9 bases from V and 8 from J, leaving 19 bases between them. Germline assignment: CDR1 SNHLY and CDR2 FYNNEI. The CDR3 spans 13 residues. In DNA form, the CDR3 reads TGTGCCAGGCCCCAGGGTAACGGGTTAGGCTACACCTTC. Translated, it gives CARPQGNGLGYTF.

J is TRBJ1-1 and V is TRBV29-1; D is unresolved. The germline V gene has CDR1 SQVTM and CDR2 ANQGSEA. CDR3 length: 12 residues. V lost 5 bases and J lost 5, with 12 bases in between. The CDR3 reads CSVLSSRTEAFF. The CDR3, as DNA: TGCAGCGTTTTAAGTTCCCGGACTGAAGCTTTCTTT.